Listed here are 25 T cell receptor beta chains from one sample, sequenced in a study of T cells expressing NK-cell markers. After re-calling the 5' RACE reads, TCRdb lists one entry per CDR3 protein, DNA absent. This listing includes 200,000 to 300,000 distinct CDR3 sequences. The sequenced material came from blood T cells: a sorted CD56 or NKG2C T cell subset, CD4+ or CD8+ T cells, or bulk PBMC T cells (not recorded which). These receptor sequences come from a woman aged 18-70 years in good health.

The chain recombines TRBV11-2 with TRBJ1-2; there is no DNA to check the TCRdb D call of TRBD1. The CDR3 runs 15 residues. Germline V gene sequence: CDR1 SGHAT, CDR2 FQNNGV. CDR3 amino acids: CASSSNRGRNYGYTF.

The chain couples TRBV12-3 or TRBV12-4 to TRBJ2-2; the TCRdb D gene call, TRBD1, has no DNA to confirm it. The CDR3 totals 15 residues. The CDR3 spells CASSLWESGTGELFF.

J is TRBJ2-3 and V is TRBV28; absent DNA, TCRdb's TRBD2 call cannot be checked. Germline CDR1 and CDR2: MDHEN and SYDVKM. CDR3 length: 16 amino acids. CDR3 sequence reads: CASTDYGGSVADTQYF.

This chain joins TRBV20-1 and TRBJ1-5; without DNA, the TCRdb call of TRBD1 cannot be checked. The CDR3 runs 12 residues. CDR1 and CDR2 (germline): DFQATT, SNEGSKA (reference sequence). CDR3 sequence: CSASRENQPQHF.

The V gene is TRBV20-1, the J gene TRBJ2-7; lacking DNA, the TRBD1 call made by TCRdb goes unchecked. There are 13 residues in the CDR3. Germline V gene sequence: CDR1 DFQATT, CDR2 SNEGSKA (reference sequence). This CDR3 reads CSARGQAPYEQYF.

The chain couples TRBV12-3 or TRBV12-4 to TRBJ2-5; no DNA is available, so the TRBD1 call from TCRdb remains unchecked. The CDR3 loop spans 13 amino acids. Here the CDR3 reads CASTPDRIETQYF.

The V and J genes are TRBV6-1 and TRBJ1-1. The germline V gene has CDR1 MNHNS and CDR2 SASEGT. The CDR3 consists of 13 residues. The CDR3 loop reads CASRMEWDTEAFF.

The chain couples TRBV20-1 to TRBJ2-3. Germline CDR1 and CDR2: DFQATT and SNEGSKA (reference sequence). The CDR3 is made up of 11 amino acids. The CDR3 loop reads CSATSTDTQYF.

CDR3 amino acids: CSARPGTGGGETQYF. The chain joins TRBV20-1 to TRBJ2-5; with no DNA, the TCRdb D assignment of TRBD1 cannot be verified. This CDR3 is 15 amino acids long. Germline V gene sequence: CDR1 DFQATT, CDR2 SNEGSKA (reference sequence).

This chain connects TRBV4-3 to TRBJ2-1. This CDR3 is built from 13 residues. In germline, CDR1 is LGHNA, CDR2 YSLEER. This chain's CDR3 is CASSQDVRLLQFF.

The V gene is TRBV5-1, the J gene TRBJ2-1; TCRdb proposes TRBD1, but this gene call is untestable without DNA. Per the germline V gene, CDR1 is SGHRS and CDR2 is YFSETQ. CDR3 length equals 14 residues. The CDR3 region is CASTRDNSYNEQFF. Together with reference TRBV5-1 and TRBJ2-1, the CDR3 gives the full variable domain: KAGVTQTPRYLIKTRGQQVTLSCSPISGHRSVSWYQQTPGQGLQFLFEYFSETQRNKGNFPGRFSGRQFSNSRSEMNVSTLELGDSALYLCASTRDNSYNEQFFGPGTRLTVL.

The gene calls are TRBV9 and TRBJ2-3; lacking DNA, the TRBD2 call made by TCRdb goes unchecked. CDR3 length: 17 amino acids. The germline gives CDR1 SGDLS, CDR2 YYNGEE. The CDR3: CASSEPLAGGTYDTQYF.

This chain connects TRBV11-2 to TRBJ2-3; with no DNA, the TCRdb D assignment of TRBD1 cannot be verified. The CDR3 covers 18 residues. CDR1 is SGHAT and CDR2 is FQNNGV in the germline V gene. The CDR3 region is CASSLKISFGGRTDTQYF. The full variable domain, completed using reference TRBV11-2 and TRBJ2-3, is EAGVAQSPRYKIIEKRQSVAFWCNPISGHATLYWYQQILGQGPKLLIQFQNNGVVDDSQLPKDRFSAERLKGVDSTLKIQPAKLEDSAVYLCASSLKISFGGRTDTQYFGPGTRLTVL.

The V gene is TRBV7-2, the J gene TRBJ2-3; without DNA, the TCRdb call of TRBD2 cannot be checked. The CDR3 loop spans 15 amino acids. The germline V gene has CDR1 SGHTA and CDR2 FQGNSA. CDR3 loop: CASSPRSGGSDTQYF.

The chain employs TRBV6-6 and TRBJ1-2; TCRdb's assignment of TRBD1 cannot be checked, as there is no DNA. Germline V gene sequence: CDR1 MNHNY, CDR2 SVGAGI (reference sequence). The CDR3 spans 13 residues. This chain's CDR3 is CASSYLGAGGYTF.

V usage is TRBV19 and J usage is TRBJ2-5; TCRdb's D call, TRBD1, is unchecked because there is no DNA. CDR1 and CDR2 from the germline V gene are LNHDA and SQIVND (reference sequence). The CDR3 loop spans 14 amino acids. The CDR3 protein is CASSILQGGETQYF.

The gene calls are TRBV12-3 or TRBV12-4 and TRBJ2-7. The CDR3 is 14 amino acids. CDR3 loop: CASSLPEQRYEQYF.

The chain links TRBV7-2 to TRBJ2-7. Germline lookup yields CDR1 SGHTA and CDR2 FQGNSA. The CDR3 runs to 14 residues. The CDR3 here is CASSLTPLGSEQYF.

V is TRBV29-1 and J is TRBJ2-7; the TRBD2 assignment by TCRdb is unverifiable without DNA. Germline CDR1 reads SQVTM; CDR2 reads ANQGSEA. This CDR3 is built from 15 residues. The CDR3 loop reads CSALLGSGFTYEQYF.

The rearrangement uses TRBV18 and TRBJ2-4; absent DNA, TCRdb's TRBD1 call cannot be checked. CDR1 KGHSH and CDR2 LQKENI come from the germline V gene. The CDR3 length is 16 residues. The CDR3 spells CASSPESGTVKNIQYF. Variable domain in full (rest from reference TRBV18 and TRBJ2-4): NAGVMQNPRHLVRRRGQEARLRCSPMKGHSHVYWYRQLPEEGLKFMVYLQKENIIDESGMPKERFSAEFPKEGPSILRIQQVVRGDSAAYFCASSPESGTVKNIQYFGAGTRLSVL.

This rearrangement joins TRBV30 to TRBJ2-3; TCRdb calls TRBD2, which cannot be checked without DNA. CDR3 length equals 13 residues. Germline V CDR1 and CDR2: GTSNPN, SVGIG (reference sequence). The CDR3 protein is CAWSWLEGDTQYF.

CDR3 residues: CASTGNRVVHEQYF. V usage is TRBV21-1 and J usage is TRBJ2-7; TCRdb's D call of TRBD1 is untestable without DNA. TRBV21-1 is termed a pseudogene. CDR3 length: 14 amino acids.

This chain links TRBV5-5 with TRBJ1-1; TCRdb's D call, TRBD1, is unchecked because there is no DNA. The CDR3 extends over 14 amino acids. Germline V gives CDR1 SGHKS, CDR2 YYEKEE (reference sequence). The CDR3: CASSLVVQGGEAFF.

This chain joins TRBV7-9 and TRBJ1-6. There are 15 residues in the CDR3. The germline V gene encodes CDR1 SEHNR and CDR2 FQNEAQ (reference sequence). The CDR3 loop is CASSPDTSYNSPLHF.

The chain carries TRBV7-3 and TRBJ2-5; without DNA, the TCRdb call of TRBD2 cannot be checked. The germline V gene has CDR1 SGHTA and CDR2 FQGTGA. This CDR3 comprises 15 residues. The CDR3 region is CASSHSGRPQETQYF.